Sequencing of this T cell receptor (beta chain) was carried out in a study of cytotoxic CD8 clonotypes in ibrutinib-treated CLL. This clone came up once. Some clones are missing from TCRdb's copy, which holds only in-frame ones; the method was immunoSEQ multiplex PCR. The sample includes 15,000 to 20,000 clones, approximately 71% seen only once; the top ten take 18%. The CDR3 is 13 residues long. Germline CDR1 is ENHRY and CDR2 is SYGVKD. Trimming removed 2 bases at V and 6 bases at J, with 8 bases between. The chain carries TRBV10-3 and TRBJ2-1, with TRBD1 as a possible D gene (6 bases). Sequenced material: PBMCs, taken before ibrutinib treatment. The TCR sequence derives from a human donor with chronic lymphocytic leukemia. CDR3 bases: TGTGCCATCAGTGAGGGCAGGGGCAATGAGCAGTTCTTC. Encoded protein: CAISEGRGNEQFF.